Listed below are T cell receptor beta chains from one sample, sequenced in a study of blood T cell repertoires in COVID-19. Measured with immunoSEQ multiplex PCR; TCRdb has only the in-frame clones, and not every one. There are approximately 140,000 clones in the sample; roughly 80% occur only once, and under 5.5% lies in the top ten. The sample taken for sequencing was PBMCs or T cells enriched from blood (not recorded which). The receptors come from a middle-aged man with acute COVID-19. CDR3s include the opening cysteine and the closing phenylalanine or tryptophan. D genes are given only for firm matches. The listing skips clone size in some rows; elsewhere it reads once, few, many or a size class.

>TRBV18|NA|NA|TRBJ2-5
TGTGCCAGCTCACCCCCGACACAAGAGACCCAGTACTTC
CASSPPTQETQYF
>TRBV7-8|NA|NA|TRBJ2-7
TGTGCCAGCAGCCCGGGGGGCGGGAGTCCCCGGGGCTACGAGCAGTACTTC
CASSPGGGSPRGYEQYF
>TRBV20-1|NA|TRBD1|TRBJ2-7
TGCAGTGCTAGTAGGCAGGGGGCTGGCGAGCAGTACTTC
CSASRQGAGEQYF
>TRBV9|NA|NA|TRBJ1-4
TGTGCCAGCAGCAGGGAGGGCGGAGCTAATGAAAAACTGTTTTTT
CASSREGGANEKLFF
>TRBV9|NA|NA|TRBJ2-5
TGTGCCAGCAGCGTTGACCCCTACGCAGGGACCCAGTACTTC
CASSVDPYAGTQYF
>TRBV4-3|NA|TRBD2|TRBJ2-1
TGCGCCAGCAGCCAGCGACTAGCTCCCTACAATGAGCAGTTCTTC
CASSQRLAPYNEQFF
>TRBV19|NA|TRBD2|TRBJ2-1
TGTGCCAGTAGTATTCAGCGGGGGAGTTACAATGAGCAGTTCTTC
CASSIQRGSYNEQFF
>TRBV30|NA|TRBD1|TRBJ2-2
TGTGCCTGGAACAGACAGGGCATCCGGGAGCTGTTTTTT
CAWNRQGIRELFF
>TRBV28|NA|TRBD1|TRBJ2-7
TGTGCCAGCAGTTTGGGGATAACAGGGGGCGTGGGCTACGAGCAGTACTTC
CASSLGITGGVGYEQYF
>TRBV12-3/TRBV12-4|NA|NA|TRBJ2-1
TGTGCCAGCAGTTCGCAGGACAATGAGCAGTTCTTC
CASSSQDNEQFF
>TRBV2|few|NA|TRBJ2-2
TGTGCCAGCAGTGACCGACAGAACACCGGGGAGCTGTTTTTT
CASSDRQNTGELFF
>TRBV24-1|NA|NA|TRBJ1-5
TGTGCCACCAGTGATAAGCTTGATCAGCCCCAGCATTTT
CATSDKLDQPQHF
>TRBV5-4|NA|TRBD2|TRBJ2-3
TGTGCCAGCAGCCCATGGACTAGCGGGAGGGCAGATACGCAGTATTTT
CASSPWTSGRADTQYF
>TRBV27|once|NA|TRBJ2-7
TGTGCCAGCAGTCAGCTACCGGGACAAGGAGGAGACGAGCAGTACTTC
CASSQLPGQGGDEQYF
>TRBV28|NA|TRBD2|TRBJ2-7
TGTGCCAGCAGGGCCGGGACTAGCGGCTACGAGCAGTACTTC
CASRAGTSGYEQYF
>TRBV7-8|NA|NA|TRBJ1-2
TGTGCCAGCAGCTTGAGGGCCAGTTGGTCCGGCGGCTACACCTTC
CASSLRASWSGGYTF
>TRBV18|NA|NA|TRBJ2-3
TGTGCCAGCTCCGCCCCGGGGGTTAGAGATACGCAGTATTTT
CASSAPGVRDTQYF
>TRBV6-5|NA|TRBD2|TRBJ2-7
TGTGCCAGCAGTTACTCGATAGTAGCGGGAGGGTACGAGCAGTACTTC
CASSYSIVAGGYEQYF
>TRBV10-3|NA|NA|TRBJ1-3
TGTGCCATCAGTGAGAGCAGGGTCCAAGGCAGCTCTGGAAACACCATATATTTT
CAISESRVQGSSGNTIYF
>TRBV2|NA|TRBD1|TRBJ1-6
TGTGCCAGCAGTCGGGGACAGGTTTCAAGTTCACCCCTCCACTTT
CASSRGQVSSSPLHF
>TRBV9|NA|NA|TRBJ2-7
TGTGCCAGCAGGGTGCACGGGGTGAGCTCCTACGAGCAGTACTTC
CASRVHGVSSYEQYF
>TRBV25-1|NA|TRBD1|TRBJ1-1
TGTGCCAGCAGTGCAGGACAGGGGGCTGAAGCTTTCTTT
CASSAGQGAEAFF
>TRBV2|NA|TRBD2|TRBJ2-3
TGTGCCAGCAGAGCCGGACTAGCGGGAGGGGGAGATACGCAGTATTTT
CASRAGLAGGGDTQYF
>TRBV29-1|once|NA|TRBJ2-7
TGCAGCGTGGCTGGGGAGACCGGGGAGCAGTACTTC
CSVAGETGEQYF
>TRBV6-5|few|NA|TRBJ1-3
TGTGCCAGCATGGGCAGCCTCTCTGGAAACACCATATATTTT
CASMGSLSGNTIYF
>TRBV5-6|NA|NA|TRBJ1-4
TGTGCCAGCAGCTTGGGGGGAGATGGCGAAAAACTGTTTTTT
CASSLGGDGEKLFF
>TRBV2|NA|TRBD2|TRBJ2-1
TGTGCCAGCAGTGTCGTTAGCGGGAGGGGGAATGAGCAGTTCTTC
CASSVVSGRGNEQFF